This entry lists 5 T cell receptor beta chains sequenced from one sample in a study of PD-1 blockade in classical Hodgkin lymphoma. Here immunoSEQ multiplex PCR was the method, and the copy in TCRdb shows in-frame clones only, minus some. The sample lists around 25,000 clones; around 87% were seen once. Time point denoted: cycle 4 day 1 (C4D1), after 5 to 7 weeks of nivolumab. In every patient, relapse followed autologous stem cell transplantation, while exposure to brentuximab vedotin differed. Sequenced material: peripheral blood mononuclear cells (PBMCs), taken before the fourth cycle of nivolumab. All receptors derive from a human donor with classical Hodgkin lymphoma.

V is TRBV7-2 and J is TRBJ2-3, with 11 bases lining up with TRBD2. V shed 0 bases, J shed 2 bases, and the junction held 16 bases outside the gene matches. Per germline, CDR1 SGHTA and CDR2 FQGNSA. This CDR3 is built from 21 residues. In DNA, the CDR3 is TGTGCCAGCAGCTTAGCGGTCAGGGTGGGGATAGCGGGAGGGCCCACAGATACGCAGTATTTT. Encoded protein: CASSLAVRVGIAGGPTDTQYF.

This chain uses TRBV7-2 with TRBJ2-1; TRBD1 is a possible D gene (6 bases). CDR1 and CDR2 from the germline V gene are SGHTA and FQGNSA. The CDR3 sequence is 15 residues long. With 5 bases removed from V and 5 bases from J, the gap between germline ends came to 16 bases. The CDR3 region has the DNA TGTGCCAGCAGCCCCCGTCAGGGGCCTAACAATGAGCAGTTCTTC. This codes for CASSPRQGPNNEQFF.

This chain uses TRBV19 with TRBJ1-4; D gene unclear. From germline, CDR1 is LNHDA and CDR2 SQIVND (reference sequence). The CDR3 extends over 15 amino acids. V dropped 5 bases and J dropped 7 bases, with 17 bases sitting between them. CDR3 bases: TGTGCCAGTAGTCCCCGTTGGCCACGGGGTGAAAAACTGTTTTTT. This encodes CASSPRWPRGEKLFF.

The chain carries TRBV2 and TRBJ2-7, with 15 bases aligning to TRBD2. CDR1 and CDR2 (germline): SNHLY, FYNNEI. The V and J ends lost 4 bases and 3 bases, in that order; junction bases with no gene match: 7. The CDR3 spans 17 residues. The CDR3 region is CASSGGTSGRRIYEQYF. CDR3 nucleotide sequence: TGTGCCAGCAGTGGCGGGACTAGCGGGAGGCGGATCTACGAGCAGTACTTC.

The J gene is TRBJ2-7, the V gene TRBV6-5, with 9 bases lining up with TRBD1. The ends lost 4 bases at V and 3 bases at J; junction bases unmatched: 1. The CDR3 is 13 residues long. CDR1 MNHEY and CDR2 SVGAGI come from the germline V gene. CDR3 bases: TGTGCCAGCAGTTGGGGACAGGGCTACGAGCAGTACTTC. This translates into CASSWGQGYEQYF.